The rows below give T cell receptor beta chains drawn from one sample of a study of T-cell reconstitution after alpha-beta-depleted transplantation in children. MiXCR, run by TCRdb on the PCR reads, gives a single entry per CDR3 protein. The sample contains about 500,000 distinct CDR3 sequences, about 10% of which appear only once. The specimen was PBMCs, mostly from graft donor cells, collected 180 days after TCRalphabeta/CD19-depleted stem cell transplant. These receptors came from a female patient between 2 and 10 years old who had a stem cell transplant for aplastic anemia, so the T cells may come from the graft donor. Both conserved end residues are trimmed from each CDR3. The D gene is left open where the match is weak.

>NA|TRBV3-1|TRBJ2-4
ASSQDLGRTKNIQY
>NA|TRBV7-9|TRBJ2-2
ASSFSGLTGELF
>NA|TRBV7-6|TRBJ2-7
ASSFNGNSYEQY
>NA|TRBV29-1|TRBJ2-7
SVGTNSYEQY
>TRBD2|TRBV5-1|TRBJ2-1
ASSWGSGRNNEQF
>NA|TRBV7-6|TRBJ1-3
ASSLALASGNTIY
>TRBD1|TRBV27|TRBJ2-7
ASSQQGSYEQY
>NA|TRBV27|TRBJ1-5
ASSKIHKGDYSNQPQH
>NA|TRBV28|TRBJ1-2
ASSFRTAEGGYT
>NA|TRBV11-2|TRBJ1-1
ASSANPVNTEAF
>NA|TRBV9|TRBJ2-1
ASSVQALPYNEQF
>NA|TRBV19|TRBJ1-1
ASNLGPRTEAF
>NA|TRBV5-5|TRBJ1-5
ASSPQGGEKPQH
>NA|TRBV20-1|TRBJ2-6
SAPAPGLSSGANVLT
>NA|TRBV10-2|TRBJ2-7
ASSDAWVGYEQY
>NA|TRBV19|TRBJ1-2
ASSIPQGLIYT
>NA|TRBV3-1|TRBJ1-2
ASSNGRKGRISPYYGYT
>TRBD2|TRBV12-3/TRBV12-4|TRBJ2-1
ASSPGTSGGGLYNEQF
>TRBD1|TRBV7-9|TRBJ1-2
ASSLASGQGYDYGYT
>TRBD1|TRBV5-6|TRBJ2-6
ASRSTGGAGANVLT
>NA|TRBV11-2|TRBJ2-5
ASTIGQGKETQY
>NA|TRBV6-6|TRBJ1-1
ASSTTGEAF
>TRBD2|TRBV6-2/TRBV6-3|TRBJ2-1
ASSLLGREAGNEQF
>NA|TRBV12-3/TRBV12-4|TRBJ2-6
ASSMTSGANVLT
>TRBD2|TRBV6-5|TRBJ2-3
ASSRASGGSGSTQY
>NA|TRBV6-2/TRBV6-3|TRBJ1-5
ASSYSRNPGVPQH
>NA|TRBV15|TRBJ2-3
ATSRDRHTDTQY
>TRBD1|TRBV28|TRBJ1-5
ASTDRGNQPQH
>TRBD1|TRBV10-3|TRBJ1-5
AIRGTGVNQPQH
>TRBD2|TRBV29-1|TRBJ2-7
SVDGLAGGNYEQY
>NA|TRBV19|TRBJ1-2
ASSPRRAGGYGYT
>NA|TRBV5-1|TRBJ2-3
ASRTGAAYTQY
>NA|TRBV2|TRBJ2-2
ASTWDPSGELF
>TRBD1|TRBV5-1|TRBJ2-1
ASSPGQGATLERF
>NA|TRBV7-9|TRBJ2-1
ASSFIRDFPYNEQF
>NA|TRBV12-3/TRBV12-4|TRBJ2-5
ASTLAGWRETQY
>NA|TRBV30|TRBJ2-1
AWSGRVSGSSYNEQF
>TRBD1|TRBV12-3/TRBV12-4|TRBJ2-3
ASVDRRPSTDTQY
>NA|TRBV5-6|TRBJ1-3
ASSPRIRVSGNTIY
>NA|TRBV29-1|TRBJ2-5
SGCERRQETQY
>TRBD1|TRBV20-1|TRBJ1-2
SAVLTGGGHGYT
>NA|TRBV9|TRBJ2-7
ASSVVRDSREQY
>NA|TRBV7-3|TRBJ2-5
ASSTRKEETQY
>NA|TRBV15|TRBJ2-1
ATSRSGSCANEQF
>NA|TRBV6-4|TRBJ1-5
ASSDPNTYSNQPQH
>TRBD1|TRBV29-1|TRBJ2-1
SSIILTGDYNEQF
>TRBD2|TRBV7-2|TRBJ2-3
ASSTVGLETDTQY
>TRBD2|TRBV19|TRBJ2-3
ASSITSGRWDTQY
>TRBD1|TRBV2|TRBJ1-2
ASSEKKHRGRYGYT
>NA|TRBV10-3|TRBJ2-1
AISPPGLSSYNEQF
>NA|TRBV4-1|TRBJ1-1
ASSLAGTTTEAF
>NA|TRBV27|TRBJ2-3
ASSFFRDSTDTQY
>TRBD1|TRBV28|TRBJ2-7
ASRQGSSYEQY
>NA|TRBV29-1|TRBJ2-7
SVDGPGYEQY
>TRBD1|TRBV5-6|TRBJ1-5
ASSLNTGGTIGNQPQH
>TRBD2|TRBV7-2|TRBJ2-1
ASSLVGTSRNEQF
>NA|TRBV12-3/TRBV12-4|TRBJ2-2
ASSVGSTGELF
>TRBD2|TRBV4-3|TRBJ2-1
ASSQGTSGLSSYNEQF
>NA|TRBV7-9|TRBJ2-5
ASSLALEGEKETQY